The entry below gives a single T cell receptor (beta chain) sequence along with its context. The target antigen is unknown. The source of the sample is a study of post-analysis software for immune sequencing data. The overall study: Both relapsing-remitting and secondary progressive multiple sclerosis featured among the disease courses, as did progressive-relapsing multiple sclerosis.

cDNA libraries for TCR beta contained unique molecular identifiers. cDNA molecules numbering roughly 0.5 million came from about 0.94 to 9.7 million T cells. In TCRdb, the PCR reads were re-called with MiXCR into one record per CDR3 protein. The data hold hundreds of thousands of distinct CDR3 sequences, with approximately 60% observed a single time. Study findings and constraints: Multiple sclerosis patients showed significantly lower normalized Chao1 diversity than controls did. Same-batch preparations were strongly co-clustered by F measure.

Sequenced material: blood. This TCR derives from a girl aged 2 to 9 with multiple sclerosis.

In nucleotides, the CDR3 is TGTGCCAGCAGTTCCGACGCCTCCTATGGCTACACCTTC. It is translated as CASSSDASYGYTF. This sequence joins TRBV6-6 and TRBJ1-2; D remains unclear. Germline V CDR1 and CDR2: MNHNY, SVGAGI (reference sequence). Trimming took 4 bases from V and 4 from J, leaving 10 bases between them. This CDR3 has 13 amino acids.